The text below deals with one TCR beta chain. This sample was taken from a study of shared clonotypes between healthy human individuals. The naive CD8 population came from CD45RO-negative cells selected for CCR7, without terminally differentiated effector memory CD45RA+ cells. V was shortened by 7 bases and J by 4 bases, with 8 bases between the two germline ends. This CDR3 contains 11 residues. The V gene's germline CDR1 is MDHEN and CDR2 SYDVKM. Original methodology: Because ImmunoSEQ provided only junction sequences with no quality scores, the filtering differed. TCRdb keeps only in-frame clones here, not all; method: immunoSEQ multiplex PCR. Clonal size and the V and J genes are those of that table, whereas D and trimming came from the DNA. The sample has nearly 2 million clones; approximately 94% are singletons.

V gene TRBV28 combines with J gene TRBJ2-7; D remains unclear. The sequence came from a man aged 18 to 30 in good health. The sequencing sample was made of naive CD8+ T cells sorted from blood. DNA of the CDR3: TGTGCCAGCAACAACAAGTACGAGCAGTACTTC. It yields the protein CASNNKYEQYF.